This T cell receptor beta chain was recovered during a study of beta chain features in type 1 diabetes. Reverse transcribing all isolated RNA meant expressed TCRB transcripts were sequenced. Libraries were prepared by immunoSEQ multiplex PCR; TCRdb keeps only in-frame clonotypes and omits some of them. The table shows around 350,000 clones, with roughly 12% occurring only once. This clone was detected a few times. The sample was naive CD4+ T cells from blood. The receptor comes from a man in his late teens or twenties in good health.

The CDR3 nucleotides read TGTGCCATCATGGGACTCAGGAACACTGAAGCTTTCTTT. Its translation: CAIMGLRNTEAFF. This chain connects TRBV10-3 to TRBJ1-1, with TRBD1 as a possible D gene (5 bases). CDR3 size: 13 residues. The germline CDR1 and CDR2 sequences are ENHRY and SYGVKD. V was shortened by 7 bases and J by 1 base, with 10 bases between the two germline ends.